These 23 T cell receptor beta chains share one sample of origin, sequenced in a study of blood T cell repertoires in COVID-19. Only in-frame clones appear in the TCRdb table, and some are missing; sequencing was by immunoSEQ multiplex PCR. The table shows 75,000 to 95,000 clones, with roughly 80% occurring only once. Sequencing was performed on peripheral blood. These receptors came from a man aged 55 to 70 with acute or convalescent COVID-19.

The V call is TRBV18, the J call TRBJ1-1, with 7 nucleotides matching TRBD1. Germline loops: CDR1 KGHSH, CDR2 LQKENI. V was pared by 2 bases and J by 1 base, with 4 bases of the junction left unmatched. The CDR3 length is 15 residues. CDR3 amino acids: CASSPFPGGNTEAFF. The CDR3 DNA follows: TGTGCCAGCTCACCATTCCCAGGGGGGAACACTGAAGCTTTCTTT.

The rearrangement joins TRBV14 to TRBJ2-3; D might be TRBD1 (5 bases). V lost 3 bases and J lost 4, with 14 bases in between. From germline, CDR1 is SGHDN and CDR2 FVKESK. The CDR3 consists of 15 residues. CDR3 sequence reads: CASSQFQGLADTQYF. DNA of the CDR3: TGTGCCAGCAGCCAGTTTCAGGGTTTGGCAGATACGCAGTATTTT.

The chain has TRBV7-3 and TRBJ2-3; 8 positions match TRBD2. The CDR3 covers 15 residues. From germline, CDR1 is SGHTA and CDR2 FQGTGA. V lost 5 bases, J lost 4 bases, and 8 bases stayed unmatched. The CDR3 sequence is CASSDSPGGADTQYF. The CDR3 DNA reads TGTGCCAGCAGCGACAGCCCGGGGGGGGCAGATACGCAGTATTTT.

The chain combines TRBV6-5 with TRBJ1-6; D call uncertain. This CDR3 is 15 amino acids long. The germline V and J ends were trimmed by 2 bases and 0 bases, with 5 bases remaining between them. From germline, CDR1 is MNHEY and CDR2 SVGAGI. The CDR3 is CASSYESSYNSPLHF. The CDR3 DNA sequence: TGTGCCAGCAGTTACGAGAGCTCCTATAATTCACCCCTCCACTTT.

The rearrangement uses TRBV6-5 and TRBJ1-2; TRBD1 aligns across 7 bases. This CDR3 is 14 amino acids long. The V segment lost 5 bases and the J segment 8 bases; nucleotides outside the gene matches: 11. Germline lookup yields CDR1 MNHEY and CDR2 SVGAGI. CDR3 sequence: CASSPDRVGGGYTF. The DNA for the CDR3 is TGTGCCAGCAGTCCCGACAGGGTAGGAGGAGGCTACACCTTC.

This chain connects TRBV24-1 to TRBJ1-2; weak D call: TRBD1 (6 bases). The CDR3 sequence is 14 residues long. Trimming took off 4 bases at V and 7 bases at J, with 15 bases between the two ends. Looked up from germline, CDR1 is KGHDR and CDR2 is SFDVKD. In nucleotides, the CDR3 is TGTGCCACCAGTGACCCCTCCGGGGGGCTTGGCTACACCTTC. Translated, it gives CATSDPSGGLGYTF.

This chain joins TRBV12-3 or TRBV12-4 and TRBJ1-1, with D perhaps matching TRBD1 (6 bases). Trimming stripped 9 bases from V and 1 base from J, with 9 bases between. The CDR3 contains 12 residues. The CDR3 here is CASEQGNTEAFF. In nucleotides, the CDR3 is TGTGCCAGTGAACAGGGGAACACTGAAGCTTTCTTT.

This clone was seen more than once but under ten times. In DNA, the CDR3 is TGTGCCAGCAGCTTGCAAACCGGGACAGAGCTTTCAACTAATGAAAAACTGTTTTTT. Protein: CASSLQTGTELSTNEKLFF. V and J are TRBV5-6 and TRBJ1-4, with 7 bases that match TRBD1. CDR3 size: 19 residues. With 1 base clipped from V and 0 bases from J, the junction kept 12 bases outside the gene matches. Germline CDR1 SGHDT, CDR2 YYEEEE. The whole variable domain, filled in from reference TRBV5-6 and TRBJ1-4, reads DAGVTQSPTHLIKTRGQQVTLRCSPKSGHDTVSWYQQALGQGPQFIFQYYEEEERQRGNFPDRFSGHQFPNYSSELNVNALLLGDSALYLCASSLQTGTELSTNEKLFFGSGTQLSVL.

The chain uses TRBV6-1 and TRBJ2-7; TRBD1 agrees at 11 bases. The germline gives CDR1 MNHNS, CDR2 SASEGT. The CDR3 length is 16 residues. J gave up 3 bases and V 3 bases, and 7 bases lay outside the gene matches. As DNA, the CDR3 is TGTGCCAGCAGTGACCCTCGGACAGGGGGCAACTACGAGCAGTACTTC. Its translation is CASSDPRTGGNYEQYF.

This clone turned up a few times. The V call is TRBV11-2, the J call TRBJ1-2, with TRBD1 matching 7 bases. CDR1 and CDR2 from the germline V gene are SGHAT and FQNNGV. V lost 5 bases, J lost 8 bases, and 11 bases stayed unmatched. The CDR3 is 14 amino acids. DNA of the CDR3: TGTGCCAGCAGCCCGACCTCAGGGGGATGGGGCTACACCTTC. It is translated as CASSPTSGGWGYTF.

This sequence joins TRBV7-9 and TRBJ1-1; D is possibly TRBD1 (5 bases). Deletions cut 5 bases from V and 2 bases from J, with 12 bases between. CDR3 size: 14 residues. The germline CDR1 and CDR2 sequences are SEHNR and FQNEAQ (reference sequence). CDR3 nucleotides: TGTGCCAGCAGCGACAGCACTTTCAACACTGAAGCTTTCTTT. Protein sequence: CASSDSTFNTEAFF.

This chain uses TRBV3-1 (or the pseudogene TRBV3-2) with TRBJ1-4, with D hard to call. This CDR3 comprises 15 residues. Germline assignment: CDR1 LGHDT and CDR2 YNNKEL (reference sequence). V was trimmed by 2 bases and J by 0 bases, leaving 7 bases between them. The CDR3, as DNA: TGTGCCAGCAGCCAACCCCAAACAACTAATGAAAAACTGTTTTTT. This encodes CASSQPQTTNEKLFF.

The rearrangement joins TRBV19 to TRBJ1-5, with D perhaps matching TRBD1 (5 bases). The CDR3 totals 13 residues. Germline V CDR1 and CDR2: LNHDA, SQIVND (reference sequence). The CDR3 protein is CHLVPGGNQPQHF. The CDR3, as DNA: TGTCATTTAGTCCCGGGGGGCAATCAGCCCCAGCATTTT. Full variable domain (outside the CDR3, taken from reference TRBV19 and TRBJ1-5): DGGITQSPKYLFRKEGQNVTLSCEQNLNHDAMYWYRQDPGQGLRLIYYSQIVNDFQKGDIAEGYSVSREKKESFPLTVTSAQKNPTAFYLCHLVPGGNQPQHFGDGTRLSIL.

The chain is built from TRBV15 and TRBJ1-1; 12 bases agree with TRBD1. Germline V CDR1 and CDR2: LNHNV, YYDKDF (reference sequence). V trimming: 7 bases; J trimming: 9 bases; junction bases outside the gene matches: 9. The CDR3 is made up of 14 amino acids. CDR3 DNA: TGTGCCACCACGCGGGGACAGGGGGCTGTTCAAGCTTTCTTT. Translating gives CATTRGQGAVQAFF.

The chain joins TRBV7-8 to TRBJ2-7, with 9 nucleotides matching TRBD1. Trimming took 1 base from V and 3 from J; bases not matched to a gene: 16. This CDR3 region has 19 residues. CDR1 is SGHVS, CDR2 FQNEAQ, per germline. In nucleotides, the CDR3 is TGTGCCAGCAGCTTAGGCCACACCGGGACAGGGAAGGGTAACTACGAGCAGTACTTC. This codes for CASSLGHTGTGKGNYEQYF.

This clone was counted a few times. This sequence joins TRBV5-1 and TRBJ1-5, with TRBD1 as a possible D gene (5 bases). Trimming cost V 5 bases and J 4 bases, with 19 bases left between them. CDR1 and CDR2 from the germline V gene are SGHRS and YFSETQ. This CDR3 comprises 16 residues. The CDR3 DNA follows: TGCGCCAGCAGTCTCGAAGGGGACTATCGGAATCAGCCCCAGCATTTT. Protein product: CASSLEGDYRNQPQHF.

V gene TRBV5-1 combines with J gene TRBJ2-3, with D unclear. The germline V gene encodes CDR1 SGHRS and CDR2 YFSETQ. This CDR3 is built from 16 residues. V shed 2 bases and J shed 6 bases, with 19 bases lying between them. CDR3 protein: CASSFSSRIPEDTQYF. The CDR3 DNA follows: TGCGCCAGCAGCTTTTCTAGTCGGATCCCCGAGGATACGCAGTATTTT.

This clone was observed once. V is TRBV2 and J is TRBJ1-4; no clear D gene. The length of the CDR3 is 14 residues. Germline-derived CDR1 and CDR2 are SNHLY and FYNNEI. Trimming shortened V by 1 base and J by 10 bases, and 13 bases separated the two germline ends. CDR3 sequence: CASSEGDGGGKLFF. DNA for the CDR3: TGTGCCAGCAGTGAAGGTGACGGAGGCGGAAAACTGTTTTTT.

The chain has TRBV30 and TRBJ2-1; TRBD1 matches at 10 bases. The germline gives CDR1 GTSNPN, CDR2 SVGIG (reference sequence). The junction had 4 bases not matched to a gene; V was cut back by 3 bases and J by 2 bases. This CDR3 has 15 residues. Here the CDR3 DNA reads TGTGCCTGGAGCCTTGGGACAGGGGCCTACAATGAGCAGTTCTTC. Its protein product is CAWSLGTGAYNEQFF.

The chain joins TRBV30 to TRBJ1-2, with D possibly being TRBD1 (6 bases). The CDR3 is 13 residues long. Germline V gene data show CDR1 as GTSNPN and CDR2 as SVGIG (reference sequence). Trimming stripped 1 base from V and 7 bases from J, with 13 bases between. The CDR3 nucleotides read TGTGCCTGGAGTGCTCAGGACAGATCTGGCTACACCTTC. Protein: CAWSAQDRSGYTF.

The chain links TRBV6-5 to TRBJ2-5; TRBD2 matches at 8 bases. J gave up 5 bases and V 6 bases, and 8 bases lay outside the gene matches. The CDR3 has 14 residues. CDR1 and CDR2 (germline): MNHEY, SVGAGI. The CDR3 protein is CASSRGGGYETQYF. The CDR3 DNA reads TGTGCCAGCAGCCGCGGCGGGGGGTACGAGACCCAGTACTTC.

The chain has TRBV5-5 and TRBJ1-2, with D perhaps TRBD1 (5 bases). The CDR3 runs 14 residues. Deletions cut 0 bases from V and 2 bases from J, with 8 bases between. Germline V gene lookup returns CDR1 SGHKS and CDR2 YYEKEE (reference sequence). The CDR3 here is CASSLEGVNYGYTF. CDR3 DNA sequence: TGTGCCAGCAGCTTGGAAGGGGTAAACTATGGCTACACCTTC.

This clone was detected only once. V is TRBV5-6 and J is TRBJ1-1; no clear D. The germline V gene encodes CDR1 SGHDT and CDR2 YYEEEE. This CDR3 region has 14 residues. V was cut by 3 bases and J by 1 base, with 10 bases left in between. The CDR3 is CASSSGRWNTEAFF. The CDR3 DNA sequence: TGTGCCAGCAGCTCCGGCAGGTGGAACACTGAAGCTTTCTTT.